This T cell receptor (beta chain) emerged from a study of spatial heterogeneity in lung cancer. As for the study in general: On average, each unique TCR and UMI combination appeared more than ten times in raw reads. Study findings and constraints: Resection blood, more than follow-up blood, showed ubiquitous expanded tumor TCRs.

Trimming cost V 6 bases and J 5 bases, with 11 bases left between them. Germline CDR1 SQVTM, CDR2 ANQGSEA. CDR3 length: 12 amino acids. Time point reported: sample taken at primary tumor resection. Whole RNA from tumor, nontumor lung or frozen PBMC was sequenced unsorted. The donors, 60 to 80 patients with untreated early-stage non-small cell lung cancer, provided the samples. Every individual TCR cDNA molecule carried its own unique molecular identifier, which allowed correction of PCR and sequencing errors. Each CDR3 protein gets one entry after TCRdb re-called the 5' RACE reads with MiXCR. The table records some 70,000 distinct CDR3 sequences, less than 15% of them present only once. The table lists this clonotype with many counts. Its specificity is unknown.

This clonotype was obtained from a male donor with early-stage non-small cell lung cancer. This rearrangement joins TRBV29-1 to TRBJ1-5, with D tentatively TRBD1 (5 bases). The source was PBMCs, collected at surgery. The CDR3 spells CSVKGADQPQHF. CDR3 nucleotides: TGCAGCGTGAAAGGGGCCGATCAGCCCCAGCATTTT.